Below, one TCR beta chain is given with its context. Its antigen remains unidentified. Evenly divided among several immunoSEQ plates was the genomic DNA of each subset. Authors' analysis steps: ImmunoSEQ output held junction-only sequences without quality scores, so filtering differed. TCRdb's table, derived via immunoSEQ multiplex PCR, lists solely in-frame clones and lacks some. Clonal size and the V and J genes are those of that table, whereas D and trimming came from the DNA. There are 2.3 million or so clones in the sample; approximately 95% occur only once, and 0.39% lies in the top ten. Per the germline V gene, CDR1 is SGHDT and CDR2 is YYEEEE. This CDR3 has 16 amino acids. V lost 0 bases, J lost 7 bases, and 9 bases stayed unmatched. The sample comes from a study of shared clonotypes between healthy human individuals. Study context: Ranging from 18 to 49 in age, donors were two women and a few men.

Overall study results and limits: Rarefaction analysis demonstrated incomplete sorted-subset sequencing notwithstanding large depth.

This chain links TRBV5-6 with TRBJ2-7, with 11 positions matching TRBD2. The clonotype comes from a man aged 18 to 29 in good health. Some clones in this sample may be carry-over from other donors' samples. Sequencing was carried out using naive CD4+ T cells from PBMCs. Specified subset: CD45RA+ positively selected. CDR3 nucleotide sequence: TGTGCCAGCAGCTTGGTGCTAGCGGGGGGATGGCGGGAGCAGTACTTC. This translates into CASSLVLAGGWREQYF.